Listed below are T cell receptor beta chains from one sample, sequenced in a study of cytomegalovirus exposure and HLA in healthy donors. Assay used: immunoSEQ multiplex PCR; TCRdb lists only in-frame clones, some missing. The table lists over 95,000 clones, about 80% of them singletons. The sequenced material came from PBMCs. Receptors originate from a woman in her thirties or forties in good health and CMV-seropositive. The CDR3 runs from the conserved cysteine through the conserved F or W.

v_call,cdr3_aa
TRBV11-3,CASSGPSGGAGEQFF
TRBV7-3,CASSLSLNTEAFF
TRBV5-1,CASSTGQGALDEQYF
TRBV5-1,CASSPDRGEEAFF
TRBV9,CASSRSSGVNTDTQYF
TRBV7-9,CASSPIQNTEAFF
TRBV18,CASSPAGTGRNQPQHF
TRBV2,CASNLANYEQYF
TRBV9,CASSVRGDSIYGYTF
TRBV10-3,CAISESGNRYNQPQHF
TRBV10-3,CAISAGDTQYF